This TCR beta chain was sequenced in a study of T cells in Graves' hyperthyroidism and ophthalmopathy. Points from the study as a whole: Most thyroid-expanded clonotypes above 0.001 were also found in blood.

The source material, RNA transcripts, was used to amplify TCR beta CDR3 regions. First-round RT-PCR targeting the TCR CDR3 was performed with the HTBI primer set. TCRdb passed the multiplex PCR reads through MiXCR, listing each CDR3 protein once. This sample has a few hundred thousand distinct CDR3 sequences, with roughly 13% found just once. The CDR3 totals 13 residues. Germline V gives CDR1 SGHDT, CDR2 YYEEEE. The V end was cut by 6 bases, the J end by 4 bases, with 12 bases between. Note on this clonotype: What it recognizes is unknown. A much larger clonotype is one base distant, so this may be a read error.

The clonotype was recovered from a woman between 40 and 50 years old with Graves' ophthalmopathy. This chain joins TRBV5-6 and TRBJ2-3; D gene uncertain. The material sequenced was blood. The CDR3: CASNTRRSDTQYF. DNA for the CDR3: TGTGCCAGCAACACTCGGCGGTCAGATACGCAGTATTTT.